This T cell receptor (beta chain) is from a study of blood T cell repertoires in COVID-19. Sequenced by immunoSEQ multiplex PCR; TCRdb stores in-frame clones only, minus some. The table has 80,000 or so clones, 86% seen once; the top ten hold 1.9%. Germline-derived CDR1 and CDR2 are SGHTA and FQGTGA. The CDR3 sequence is 16 residues long. V lost 1 base and J 1 base, leaving 13 bases between the germline ends. Sequencing was done on a sample of peripheral blood. The J gene is TRBJ2-5, the V gene TRBV7-3, with D perhaps matching TRBD1 (6 bases). The TCR originated in a woman between 55 and 75 years old with acute or convalescent COVID-19. In DNA form, the CDR3 reads TGTGCCAGCAGCTTAAAGGTTAGGGGGAGCCAAGAGACCCAGTACTTC. Protein: CASSLKVRGSQETQYF. The whole variable domain, remainder taken from reference TRBV7-3 and TRBJ2-5, is GAGVSQTPSNKVTEKGKYVELRCDPISGHTALYWYRQSLGQGPEFLIYFQGTGAADDSGLPNDRFFAVRPEGSVSTLKIQRTERGDSAVYLCASSLKVRGSQETQYFGPGTRLLVL.